A selection of T cell receptor beta chains follows, all from one sample in a study of CD8 T cells in ankylosing spondylitis. Each CDR3 protein is one row after TCRdb ran MiXCR on the 5' RACE reads. In the table there are about 240,000 distinct CDR3 sequences, around 7.8% of which are singletons. Sequenced sample: blood, either unsorted or a sorted T cell fraction (not recorded which). The receptors were sampled from a male donor with ankylosing spondylitis or in good health (not recorded which). Both conserved end residues are part of each CDR3. The D gene is left open where the match is weak. The size field is filled for only some rows; it gives once, few, many or a size class.

j_gene: TRBJ1-1; d_gene: TRBD1; v_gene: TRBV7-2; abundance: .; CDR3aa: CASSLGWDRNTEAFF; CDR3nt: TGTGCCAGCAGCTTGGGCTGGGACAGGAACACTGAAGCTTTCTTT
j_gene: TRBJ1-5; d_gene: .; v_gene: TRBV7-9; abundance: many; CDR3aa: CASSRGSGNQPQHF; CDR3nt: TGTGCCAGCTCCAGAGGATCGGGCAATCAGCCCCAGCATTTT
j_gene: TRBJ1-5; d_gene: TRBD1; v_gene: TRBV3-1; abundance: .; CDR3aa: CASSRGQGGNQPQHF; CDR3nt: TGTGCCAGCAGCCGAGGACAGGGGGGAAATCAGCCCCAGCATTTT
j_gene: TRBJ2-2; d_gene: TRBD2; v_gene: TRBV7-9; abundance: few; CDR3aa: CASSFGLADTGELFF; CDR3nt: TGTGCCAGCAGCTTCGGACTAGCGGACACCGGGGAGCTGTTTTTT
j_gene: TRBJ1-6; d_gene: .; v_gene: TRBV5-1; abundance: many; CDR3aa: CASSLGAAMTHSPLHF; CDR3nt: TGCGCCAGCAGCTTGGGCGCAGCCATGACCCATTCACCCCTCCACTTT
j_gene: TRBJ2-1; d_gene: .; v_gene: TRBV7-9; abundance: few; CDR3aa: CASALRDSLYNEQFF; CDR3nt: TGTGCCAGCGCCCTAAGGGACTCGCTCTACAATGAGCAGTTCTTC
j_gene: TRBJ2-3; d_gene: TRBD2; v_gene: TRBV12-3/TRBV12-4; abundance: many; CDR3aa: CASRLAGGPDTQYF; CDR3nt: TGTGCCAGCAGACTAGCGGGAGGGCCAGATACGCAGTATTTT
j_gene: TRBJ2-1; d_gene: .; v_gene: TRBV4-3; abundance: many; CDR3aa: CASSQDRRLDNEQFF; CDR3nt: TGCGCCAGCAGCCAAGATAGGCGACTAGACAATGAGCAGTTCTTC
j_gene: TRBJ1-1; d_gene: .; v_gene: TRBV4-2; abundance: many; CDR3aa: CASSQDIRTEAFF; CDR3nt: TGTGCCAGCAGCCAAGATATCCGTACTGAAGCTTTCTTT
j_gene: TRBJ2-1; d_gene: TRBD2; v_gene: TRBV20-1; abundance: many; CDR3aa: CSARDLGGTYNEQFF; CDR3nt: TGCAGTGCTAGAGATCTCGGGGGGACTTACAATGAGCAGTTCTTC
j_gene: TRBJ2-1; d_gene: TRBD2; v_gene: TRBV20-1; abundance: many; CDR3aa: CSARARVSGGPSKHNEQFF; CDR3nt: TGCAGTGCTAGAGCCAGGGTGAGCGGGGGACCCTCCAAGCACAATGAGCAGTTCTTC
j_gene: TRBJ2-7; d_gene: TRBD1; v_gene: TRBV7-8; abundance: many; CDR3aa: CASSLGQGAHYEQYF; CDR3nt: TGTGCCAGCAGCTTAGGACAGGGGGCTCACTACGAGCAGTACTTC
j_gene: TRBJ1-1; d_gene: .; v_gene: TRBV20-1; abundance: many; CDR3aa: CSARVPGPLVAFF; CDR3nt: TGCAGTGCTAGGGTACCGGGCCCCCTTGTAGCTTTCTTT
j_gene: TRBJ2-5; d_gene: .; v_gene: TRBV20-1; abundance: .; CDR3aa: CSAREQGGGPLETQYF; CDR3nt: TGCAGTGCTAGAGAGCAGGGGGGAGGGCCGCTTGAGACCCAGTACTTC
j_gene: TRBJ1-5; d_gene: .; v_gene: TRBV25-1; abundance: many; CDR3aa: CASSEWTALNQPQHF; CDR3nt: TGTGCCAGCAGTGAATGGACAGCCCTTAATCAGCCCCAGCATTTT
j_gene: TRBJ2-3; d_gene: TRBD2; v_gene: TRBV4-2; abundance: few; CDR3aa: CASSQDWASGYSSTDTQYF; CDR3nt: TGTGCCAGCAGCCAAGATTGGGCTAGCGGGTATTCTAGCACAGATACGCAGTATTTT
j_gene: TRBJ1-6; d_gene: TRBD1; v_gene: TRBV7-2; abundance: many; CDR3aa: CASSLGQGGNSPLHF; CDR3nt: TGTGCCAGCAGCCTTGGACAGGGCGGAAATTCACCCCTCCACTTT
j_gene: TRBJ2-2; d_gene: TRBD2; v_gene: TRBV10-3; abundance: many; CDR3aa: CAISDVAGRGGELFF; CDR3nt: TGTGCCATCAGTGATGTAGCGGGACGGGGCGGGGAGCTGTTTTTT
j_gene: TRBJ2-1; d_gene: TRBD2; v_gene: TRBV3-1; abundance: many; CDR3aa: CASLQGTSGRNEQFF; CDR3nt: TGTGCCAGCCTTCAAGGGACTAGCGGGAGGAATGAGCAGTTCTTC
j_gene: TRBJ1-4; d_gene: .; v_gene: TRBV20-1; abundance: many; CDR3aa: CSASLQSSNEKLFF; CDR3nt: TGCAGTGCTAGCCTCCAGAGTTCTAATGAAAAACTGTTTTTT
j_gene: TRBJ2-2; d_gene: .; v_gene: TRBV5-1; abundance: many; CDR3aa: CASSLVVSQGRAGELFF; CDR3nt: TGCGCCAGCAGCTTGGTTGTTTCACAGGGAAGGGCCGGGGAGCTGTTTTTT